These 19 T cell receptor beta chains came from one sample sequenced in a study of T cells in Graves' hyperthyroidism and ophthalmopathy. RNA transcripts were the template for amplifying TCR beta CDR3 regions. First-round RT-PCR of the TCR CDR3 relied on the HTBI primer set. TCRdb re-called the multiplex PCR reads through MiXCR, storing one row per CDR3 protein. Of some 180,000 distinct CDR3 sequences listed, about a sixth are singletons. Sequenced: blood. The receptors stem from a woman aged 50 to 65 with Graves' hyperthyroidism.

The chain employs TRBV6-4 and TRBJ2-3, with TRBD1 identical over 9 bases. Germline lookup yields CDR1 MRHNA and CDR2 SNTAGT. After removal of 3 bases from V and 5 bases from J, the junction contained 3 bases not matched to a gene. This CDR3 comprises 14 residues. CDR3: CASSDTGGKDTQYF. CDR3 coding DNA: TGTGCCAGCAGTGATACAGGGGGCAAAGATACGCAGTATTTT.

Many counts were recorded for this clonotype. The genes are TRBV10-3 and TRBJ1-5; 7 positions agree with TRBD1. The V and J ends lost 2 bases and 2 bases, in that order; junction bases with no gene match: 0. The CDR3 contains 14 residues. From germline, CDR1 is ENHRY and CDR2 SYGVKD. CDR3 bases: TGTGCCATCAGTGAGACAGGGGGCAATCAGCCCCAGCATTTT. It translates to CAISETGGNQPQHF.

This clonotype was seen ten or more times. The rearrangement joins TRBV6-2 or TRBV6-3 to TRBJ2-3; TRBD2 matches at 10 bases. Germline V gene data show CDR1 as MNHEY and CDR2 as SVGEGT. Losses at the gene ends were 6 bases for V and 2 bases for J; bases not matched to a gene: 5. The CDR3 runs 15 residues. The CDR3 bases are TGTGCCAGCAGCCCCGGGACTAGCGTCACAGATACGCAGTATTTT. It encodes CASSPGTSVTDTQYF.

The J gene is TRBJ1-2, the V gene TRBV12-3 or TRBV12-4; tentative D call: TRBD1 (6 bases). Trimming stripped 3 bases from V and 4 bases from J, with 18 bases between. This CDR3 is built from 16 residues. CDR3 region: CASSLSGSTGFYGYTF. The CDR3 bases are TGTGCCAGCAGTTTGAGTGGGAGTACAGGGTTCTATGGCTACACCTTC.

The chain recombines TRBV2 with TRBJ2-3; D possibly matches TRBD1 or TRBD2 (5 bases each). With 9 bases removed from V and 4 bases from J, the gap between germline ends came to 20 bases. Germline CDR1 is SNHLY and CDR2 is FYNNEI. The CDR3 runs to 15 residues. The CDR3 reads CASFLSGAPADTQYF. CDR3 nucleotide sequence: TGTGCCAGTTTCCTCTCCGGGGCACCCGCAGATACGCAGTATTTT.

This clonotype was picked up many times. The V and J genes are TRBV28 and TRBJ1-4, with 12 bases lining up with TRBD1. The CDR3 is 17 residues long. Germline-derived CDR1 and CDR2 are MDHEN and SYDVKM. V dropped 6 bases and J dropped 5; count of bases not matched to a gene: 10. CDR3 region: CASSPPGQGARNEKLFF. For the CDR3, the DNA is TGTGCCAGCAGCCCACCGGGACAGGGGGCAAGAAATGAAAAACTGTTTTTT.

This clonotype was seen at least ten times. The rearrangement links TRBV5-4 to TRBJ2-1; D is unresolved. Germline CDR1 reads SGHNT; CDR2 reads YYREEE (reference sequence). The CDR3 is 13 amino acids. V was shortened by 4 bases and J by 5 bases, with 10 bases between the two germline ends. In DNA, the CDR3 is TGTGCCAGCAGCCAGAATAATGACAATGAGCAGTTCTTC. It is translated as CASSQNNDNEQFF.

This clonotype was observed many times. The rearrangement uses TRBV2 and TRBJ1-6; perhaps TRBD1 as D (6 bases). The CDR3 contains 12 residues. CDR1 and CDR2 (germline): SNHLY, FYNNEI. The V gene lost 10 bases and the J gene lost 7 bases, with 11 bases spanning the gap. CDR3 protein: CAIHRDNSPLHF. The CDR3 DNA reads TGTGCCATCCACAGGGACAATTCACCCCTCCACTTT.

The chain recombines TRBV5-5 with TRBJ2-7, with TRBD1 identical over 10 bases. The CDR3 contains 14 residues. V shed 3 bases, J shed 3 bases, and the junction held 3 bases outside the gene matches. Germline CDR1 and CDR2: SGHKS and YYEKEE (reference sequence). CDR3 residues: CASSWTGGNYEQYF. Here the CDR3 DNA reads TGTGCCAGCAGCTGGACAGGGGGAAACTACGAGCAGTACTTC.

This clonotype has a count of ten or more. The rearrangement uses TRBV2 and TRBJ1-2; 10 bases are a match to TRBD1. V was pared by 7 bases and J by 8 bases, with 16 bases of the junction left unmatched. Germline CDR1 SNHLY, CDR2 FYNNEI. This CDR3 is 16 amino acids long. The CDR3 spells CASTRSPGTGAGGYTF. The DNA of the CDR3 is TGTGCCAGCACCAGAAGTCCCGGGACAGGGGCCGGGGGCTACACCTTC.

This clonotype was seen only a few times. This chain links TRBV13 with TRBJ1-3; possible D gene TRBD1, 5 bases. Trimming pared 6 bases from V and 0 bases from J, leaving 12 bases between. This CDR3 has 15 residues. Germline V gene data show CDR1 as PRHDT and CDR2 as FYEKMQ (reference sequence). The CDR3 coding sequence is TGTGCCAGCAGAAAGGGACCGGCCTCTGGAAACACCATATATTTT. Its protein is CASRKGPASGNTIYF.

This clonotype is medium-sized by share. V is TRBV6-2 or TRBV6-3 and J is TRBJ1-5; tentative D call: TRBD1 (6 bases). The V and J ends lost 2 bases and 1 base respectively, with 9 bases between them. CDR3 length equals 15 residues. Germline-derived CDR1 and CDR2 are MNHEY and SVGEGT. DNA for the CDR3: TGTGCCAGCAGTTACGGTCAGGGGAGCAATCAGCCCCAGCATTTT. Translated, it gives CASSYGQGSNQPQHF.

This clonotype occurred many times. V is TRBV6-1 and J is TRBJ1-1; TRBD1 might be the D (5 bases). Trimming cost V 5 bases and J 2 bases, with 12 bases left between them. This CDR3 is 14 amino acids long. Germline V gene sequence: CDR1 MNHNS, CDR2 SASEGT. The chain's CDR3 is CASSYGQGNTEAFF. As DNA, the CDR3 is TGTGCCAGCAGTTATGGGCAGGGCAACACTGAAGCTTTCTTT.

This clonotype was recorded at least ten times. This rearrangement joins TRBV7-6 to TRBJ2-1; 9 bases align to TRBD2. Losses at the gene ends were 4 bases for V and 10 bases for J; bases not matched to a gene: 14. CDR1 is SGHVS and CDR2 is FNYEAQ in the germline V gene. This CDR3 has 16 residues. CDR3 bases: TGTGCCAGCAGCTCTAGCGGGGTACCCACGGGGGGGGAGCAGTTCTTC. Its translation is CASSSSGVPTGGEQFF.

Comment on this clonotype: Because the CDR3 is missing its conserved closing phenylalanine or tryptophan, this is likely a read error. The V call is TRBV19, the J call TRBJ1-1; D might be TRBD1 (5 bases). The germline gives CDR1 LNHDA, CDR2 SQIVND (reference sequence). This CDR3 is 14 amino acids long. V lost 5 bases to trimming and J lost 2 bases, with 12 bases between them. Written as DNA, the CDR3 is TGTGCCAGTAGTCTCCCCAGGGCCAACACTGAAGCTTTCTCT. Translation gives CASSLPRANTEAFS.

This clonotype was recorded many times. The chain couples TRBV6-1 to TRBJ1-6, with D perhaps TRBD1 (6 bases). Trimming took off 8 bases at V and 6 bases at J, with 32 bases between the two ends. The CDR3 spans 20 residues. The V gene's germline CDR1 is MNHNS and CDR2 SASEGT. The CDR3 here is CASRKPRQEGNPIFNSPLHF. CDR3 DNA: TGTGCCAGCCGTAAACCTAGACAGGAGGGGAATCCCATATTTAATTCACCCCTCCACTTT.

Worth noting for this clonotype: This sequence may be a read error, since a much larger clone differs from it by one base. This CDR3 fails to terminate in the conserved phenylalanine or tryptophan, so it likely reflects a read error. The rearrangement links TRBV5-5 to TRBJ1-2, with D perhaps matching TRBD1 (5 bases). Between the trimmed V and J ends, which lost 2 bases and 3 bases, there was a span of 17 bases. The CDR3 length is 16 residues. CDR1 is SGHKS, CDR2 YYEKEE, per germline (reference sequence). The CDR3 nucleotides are TGTGCCAGCAGCTTATTTGGGACGCCTTACGACTATGGCTACACCCTC. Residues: CASSLFGTPYDYGYTL.

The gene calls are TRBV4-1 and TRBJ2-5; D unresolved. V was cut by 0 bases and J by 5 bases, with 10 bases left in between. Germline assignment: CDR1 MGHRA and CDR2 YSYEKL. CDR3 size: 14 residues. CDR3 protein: CASSQDPNGETQYF. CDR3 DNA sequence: TGCGCCAGCAGCCAAGATCCCAACGGGGAGACCCAGTACTTC.

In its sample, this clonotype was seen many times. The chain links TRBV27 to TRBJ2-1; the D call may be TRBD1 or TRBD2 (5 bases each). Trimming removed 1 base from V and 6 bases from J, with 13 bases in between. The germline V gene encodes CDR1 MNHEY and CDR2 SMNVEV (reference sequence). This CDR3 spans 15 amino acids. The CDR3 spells CASSLWAGASNEQFF. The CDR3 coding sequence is TGTGCCAGCAGTTTATGGGCCGGGGCCAGCAATGAGCAGTTCTTC.